This is a list of T cell receptor beta chains from one sample in a study of identical twins. TCRdb recomputed calls from the 5' RACE reads with MiXCR, one row per CDR3 protein. The sample lists roughly 200,000 distinct CDR3 sequences, more than 15% occurring once. These same data were also listed under a study on T cells expressing NK-cell markers.

Specimen: CD8+ T cells sorted from blood. The receptor set was obtained from a woman between 18 and 29 years old in good health. CDR3s include the opening cysteine and the closing phenylalanine or tryptophan. The D gene is left open where the match is weak. Clone size is given for some rows only: seen once, a few or many times, or a class if the clone is expanded.

>TRBJ2-3|-|few|TRBV29-1|14
CSVQGYLGGDTQYF
>TRBJ2-1|-|-|TRBV12-3/TRBV12-4|11
CASSAVQEQFF
>TRBJ2-7|-|few|TRBV7-9|14
CASSPPSSSYEQYF
>TRBJ2-3|-|few|TRBV6-6|12
CASSGGADTQYF
>TRBJ2-5|-|-|TRBV29-1|13
CSVESSPQETQYF
>TRBJ2-7|-|-|TRBV12-3/TRBV12-4|16
CASSHGGDSLSYEQYF
>TRBJ1-5|TRBD1|few|TRBV9|13
CASSPTGDQPQHF
>TRBJ2-5|TRBD1|few|TRBV4-2|18
CASSQESPQTGIEETQYF
>TRBJ1-1|TRBD1|-|TRBV27|13
CASSADRGAEAFF
>TRBJ2-5|TRBD1|-|TRBV11-2|15
CASSLGQGDEETQYF
>TRBJ2-3|TRBD2|few|TRBV12-3/TRBV12-4|16
CASSGREGRSTDTQYF
>TRBJ2-1|TRBD2|few|TRBV9|16
CASSVFGGGSYNEQFF
>TRBJ1-1|-|few|TRBV12-5|13
CASGLIANTEAFF
>TRBJ2-7|-|many|TRBV9|13
CASSVTTGREQYF
>TRBJ2-1|-|-|TRBV10-3|13
CAISGAFPNEQFF
>TRBJ2-2|-|-|TRBV7-9|14
CASSLLAPTGELFF
>TRBJ2-7|-|few|TRBV12-3/TRBV12-4|13
CASSLSALREQYF
>TRBJ2-7|-|-|TRBV27|13
CASSPRGGNEQYF
>TRBJ2-7|TRBD2|few|TRBV27|15
CASSVGTSGRVVQYF
>TRBJ2-7|-|-|TRBV29-1|11
CSVGADYEQYF
>TRBJ2-3|TRBD2|few|TRBV29-1|14
CSGRVAGVSDTQYF
>TRBJ1-5|-|few|TRBV12-3/TRBV12-4|14
CASRNRVSDQPQHF